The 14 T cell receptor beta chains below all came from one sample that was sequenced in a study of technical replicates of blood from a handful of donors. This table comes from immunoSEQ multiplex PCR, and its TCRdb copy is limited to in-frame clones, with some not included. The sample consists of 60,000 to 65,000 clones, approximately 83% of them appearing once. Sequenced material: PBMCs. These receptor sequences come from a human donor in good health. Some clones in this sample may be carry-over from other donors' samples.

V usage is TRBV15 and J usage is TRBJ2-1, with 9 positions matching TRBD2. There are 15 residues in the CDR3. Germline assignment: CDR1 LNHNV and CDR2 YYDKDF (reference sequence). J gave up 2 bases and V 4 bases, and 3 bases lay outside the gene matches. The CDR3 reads CATSILAGTYNEQFF. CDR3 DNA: TGTGCCACCAGCATCCTAGCGGGGACCTACAATGAGCAGTTCTTC.

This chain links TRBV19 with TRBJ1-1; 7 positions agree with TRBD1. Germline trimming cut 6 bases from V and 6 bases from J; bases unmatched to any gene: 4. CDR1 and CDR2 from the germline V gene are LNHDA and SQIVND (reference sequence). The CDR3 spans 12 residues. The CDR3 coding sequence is TGTGCCAGTAGGATAACAGGGGCTGAAGCTTTCTTT. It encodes CASRITGAEAFF.

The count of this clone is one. CDR3 region: CASSPIRTGANVLTF. As DNA, the CDR3 is TGTGCCAGCAGCCCTATAAGAACTGGGGCCAACGTCCTGACTTTC. The chain has TRBV5-4 and TRBJ2-6; no clear D gene. The CDR3 sequence is 15 residues long. V gave up 4 bases and J gave up 2 bases, with 10 bases separating them. Germline V gene data show CDR1 as SGHNT and CDR2 as YYREEE (reference sequence).

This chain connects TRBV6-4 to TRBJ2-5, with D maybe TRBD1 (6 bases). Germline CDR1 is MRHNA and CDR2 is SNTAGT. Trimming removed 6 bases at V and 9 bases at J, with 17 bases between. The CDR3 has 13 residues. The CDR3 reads CASRGAVGLAQYF. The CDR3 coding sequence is TGTGCCAGCAGGGGGGCGGTGGGGCTGGCCCAGTACTTC.

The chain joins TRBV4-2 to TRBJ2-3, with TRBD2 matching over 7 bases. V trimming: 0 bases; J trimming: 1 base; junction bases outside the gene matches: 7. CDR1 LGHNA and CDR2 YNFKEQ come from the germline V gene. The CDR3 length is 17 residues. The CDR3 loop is CASSQEMVGLGTDTQYF. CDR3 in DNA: TGTGCCAGCAGCCAAGAAATGGTAGGACTAGGCACAGATACGCAGTATTTT.

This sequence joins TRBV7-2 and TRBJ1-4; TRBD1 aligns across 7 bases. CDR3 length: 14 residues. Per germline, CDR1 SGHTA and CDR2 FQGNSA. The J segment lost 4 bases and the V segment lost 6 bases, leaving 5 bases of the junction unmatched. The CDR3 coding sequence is TGTGCCAGCAGAGGGGGCGGTGGTAATGAAAAACTGTTTTTT. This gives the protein CASRGGGGNEKLFF.

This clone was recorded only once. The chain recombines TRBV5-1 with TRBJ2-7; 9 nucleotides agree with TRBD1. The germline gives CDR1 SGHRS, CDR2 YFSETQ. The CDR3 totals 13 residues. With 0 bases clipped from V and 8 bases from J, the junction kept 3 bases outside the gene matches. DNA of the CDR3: TGCGCCAGCAGCTTGGACAGGGGGCGAAAGCAGTACTTC. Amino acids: CASSLDRGRKQYF.

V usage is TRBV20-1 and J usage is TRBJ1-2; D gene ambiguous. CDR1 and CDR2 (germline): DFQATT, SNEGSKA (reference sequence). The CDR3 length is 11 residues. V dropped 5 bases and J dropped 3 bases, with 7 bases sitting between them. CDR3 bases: TGCAGTGCTCCCTCCGACTATGGCTACACCTTC. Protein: CSAPSDYGYTF.

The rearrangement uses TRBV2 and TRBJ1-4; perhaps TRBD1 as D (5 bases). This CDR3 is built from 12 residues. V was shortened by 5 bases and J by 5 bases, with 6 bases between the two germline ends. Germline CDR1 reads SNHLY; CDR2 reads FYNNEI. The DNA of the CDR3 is TGTGCCAGCAGTCGACAGAATGAAAAACTGTTTTTT. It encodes CASSRQNEKLFF.

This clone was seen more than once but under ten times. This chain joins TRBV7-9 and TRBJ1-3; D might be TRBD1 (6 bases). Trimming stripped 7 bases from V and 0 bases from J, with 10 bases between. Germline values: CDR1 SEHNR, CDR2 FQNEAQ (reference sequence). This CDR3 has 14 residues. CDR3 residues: CASTGVNSGNTIYF. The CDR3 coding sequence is TGTGCCAGCACAGGGGTGAACTCTGGAAACACCATATATTTT.

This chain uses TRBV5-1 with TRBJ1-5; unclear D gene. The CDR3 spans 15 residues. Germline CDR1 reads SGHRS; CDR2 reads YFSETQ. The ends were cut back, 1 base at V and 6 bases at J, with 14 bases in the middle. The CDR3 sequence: CASSLLGRLSQPQHF. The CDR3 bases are TGCGCCAGCAGCTTGTTGGGGAGATTGAGTCAGCCCCAGCATTTT.

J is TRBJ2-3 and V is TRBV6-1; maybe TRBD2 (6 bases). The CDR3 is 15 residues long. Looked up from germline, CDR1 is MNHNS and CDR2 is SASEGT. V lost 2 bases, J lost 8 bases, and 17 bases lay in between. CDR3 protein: CASSETATTGVTQYF. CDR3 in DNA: TGTGCCAGCAGTGAAACGGCAACTACGGGGGTTACGCAGTATTTT.

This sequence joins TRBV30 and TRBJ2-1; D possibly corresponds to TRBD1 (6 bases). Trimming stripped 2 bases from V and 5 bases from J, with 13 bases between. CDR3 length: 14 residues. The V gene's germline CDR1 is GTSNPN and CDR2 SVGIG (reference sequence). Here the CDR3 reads CAWSRGNSDNEQFF. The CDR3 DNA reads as TGTGCCTGGAGTAGGGGGAATTCGGACAATGAGCAGTTCTTC.

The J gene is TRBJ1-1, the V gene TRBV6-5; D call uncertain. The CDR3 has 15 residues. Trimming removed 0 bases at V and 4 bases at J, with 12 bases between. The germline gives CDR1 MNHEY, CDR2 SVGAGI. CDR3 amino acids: CASSYSQLPGTEAFF. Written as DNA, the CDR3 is TGTGCCAGCAGTTACTCGCAGCTCCCGGGCACTGAAGCTTTCTTT.